This TCR beta chain was observed in a study of PD-1 blockade in classical Hodgkin lymphoma. For the study at large: Every 2 weeks, patients got 3 mg/kg intravenous nivolumab.

V was pared by 3 bases and J by 5 bases, with 17 bases between. Germline lookup yields CDR1 GTSNPN and CDR2 SVGIG (reference sequence). The CDR3 has 14 residues. Time point defined: cycle 4 day 1 (C4D1), after less than 7 weeks of nivolumab. After autologous stem cell transplantation all patients relapsed, and prior brentuximab vedotin exposure differed between cohorts. Thawed PBMCs were the source of CD4+ T cells, purified by magnetic negative selection. The data were produced by immunoSEQ multiplex PCR, yet TCRdb's version contains in-frame clones alone and is incomplete. The sample shows approximately 20,000 clones, over 80% of them seen only once. Study results and limitations: For complete responders, baseline diversity was comparable to that of newly diagnosed patients. Newly diagnosed patients were reported to exhibit reduced baseline TCR diversity relative to healthy donors. In CD4+ cells, TCR diversity went up significantly by C4D1, but in CD8+ cells it did not.

Concerning this clone itself: Antigen: not known.

The source material was CD4+ T cells from blood, sampled before the fourth cycle of nivolumab. This TCR derives from a human donor with classical Hodgkin lymphoma. The genes are TRBV30 and TRBJ2-7, with D hard to call. The CDR3 reads CAWRAPGRRDEQYF. The CDR3 region has the DNA TGTGCCTGGAGGGCTCCGGGCCGACGCGACGAGCAGTACTTC.